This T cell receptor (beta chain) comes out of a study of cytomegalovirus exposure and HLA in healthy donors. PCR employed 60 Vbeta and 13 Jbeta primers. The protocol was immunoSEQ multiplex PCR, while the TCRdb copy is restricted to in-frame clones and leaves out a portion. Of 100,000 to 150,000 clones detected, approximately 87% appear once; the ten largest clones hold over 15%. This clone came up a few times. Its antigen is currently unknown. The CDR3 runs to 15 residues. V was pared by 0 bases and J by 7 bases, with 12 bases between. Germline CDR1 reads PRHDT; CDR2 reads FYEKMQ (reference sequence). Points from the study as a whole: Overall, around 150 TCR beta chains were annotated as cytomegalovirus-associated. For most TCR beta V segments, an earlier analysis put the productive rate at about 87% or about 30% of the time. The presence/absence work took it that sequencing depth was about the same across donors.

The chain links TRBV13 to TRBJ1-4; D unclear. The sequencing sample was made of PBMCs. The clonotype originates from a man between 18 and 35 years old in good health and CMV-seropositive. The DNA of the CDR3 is TGTGCCAGCAGCTTAGGCCCGGGAGGGCCTGAAAAACTGTTTTTT. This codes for CASSLGPGGPEKLFF.